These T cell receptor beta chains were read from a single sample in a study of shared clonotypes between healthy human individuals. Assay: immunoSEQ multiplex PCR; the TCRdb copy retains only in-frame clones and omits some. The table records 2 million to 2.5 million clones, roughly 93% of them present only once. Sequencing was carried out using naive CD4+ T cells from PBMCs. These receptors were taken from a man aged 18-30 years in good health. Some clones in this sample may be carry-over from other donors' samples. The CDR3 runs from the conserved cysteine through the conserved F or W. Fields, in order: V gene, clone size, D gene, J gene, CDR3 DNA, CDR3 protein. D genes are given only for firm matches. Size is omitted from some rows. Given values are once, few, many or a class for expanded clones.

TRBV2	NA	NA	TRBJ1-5	TGTGCCAGCACCTCGGAGTCTAATAGCAATCAGCCCCAGCATTTT	CASTSESNSNQPQHF
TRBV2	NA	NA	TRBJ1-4	TGTGTGAGCGCAGGGGACTTTAATGAAAAACTGTTTTTT	CVSAGDFNEKLFF
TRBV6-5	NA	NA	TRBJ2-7	TGTGCCAGCGGATCCTACGAGCAGTACTTC	CASGSYEQYF
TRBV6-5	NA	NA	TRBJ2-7	TGTGCCAGCAGACTGGGCAGGGGTTGGCCCGAGCAGTACTTC	CASRLGRGWPEQYF
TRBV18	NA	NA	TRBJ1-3	TGTGCCAGCTCACCATCCTCCCAGGGTCCTGGAAACACCATATATTTT	CASSPSSQGPGNTIYF
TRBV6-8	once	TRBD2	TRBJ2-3	TGTGCCAGCATGTCTCAGGGACTAGCGGACAGCACAGATACGCAGTATTTT	CASMSQGLADSTDTQYF
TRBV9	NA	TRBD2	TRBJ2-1	TGTGCCAGCAGCGTAGAGAAGCGGGGGCGGTTCTACAATGAGCAGTTCTTC	CASSVEKRGRFYNEQFF
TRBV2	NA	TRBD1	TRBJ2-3	TGTGCCAGCAGTCCCCAGGCGGGACAGGGCTTGAAGGGTACGCAGTATTTT	CASSPQAGQGLKGTQYF
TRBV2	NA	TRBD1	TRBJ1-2	TGTGCCAGCAGTGAGGGACAGGGAGCTCTTAACTATGGCTACACCTTC	CASSEGQGALNYGYTF
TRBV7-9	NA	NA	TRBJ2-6	TGTGCCAGCAGCTTAGCAGCCGCCCAGGTCAACGTCCTGACTTTC	CASSLAAAQVNVLTF
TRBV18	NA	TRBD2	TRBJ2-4	TGTGCCAGCTCACCACTTCGTTTGGCTAGCGGGAGGGCCGGGGCCAAAAACATTCAGTACTTC	CASSPLRLASGRAGAKNIQYF
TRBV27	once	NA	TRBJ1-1	TGTGCCAGCAGTCTTGCTGGGGCAGGCCCCTCTGAAGCTTTCTTT	CASSLAGAGPSEAFF
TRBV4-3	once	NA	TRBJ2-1	TGCGCCAGCAGCCAAGAATGGGGGGGCCAGAGGGATGAGCAGTTCTTC	CASSQEWGGQRDEQFF
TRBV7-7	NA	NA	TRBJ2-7	TGTGCCAGCAGCTTAGGGACGACTTCATTCAACGAGCAGTACTTC	CASSLGTTSFNEQYF
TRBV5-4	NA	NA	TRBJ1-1	TGTGCCAGCCAGCTAGGACAGTTGAACACTGAAGCTTTCTTT	CASQLGQLNTEAFF
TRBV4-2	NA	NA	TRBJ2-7	TGTGCCAGCAGCCGCTACTGGGGTAGCGACCACTACGAGCAGTACTTC	CASSRYWGSDHYEQYF
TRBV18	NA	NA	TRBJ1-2	TGTGCCAGCTCACCAGGGGACGGGAGATATGGCTACACCTTC	CASSPGDGRYGYTF
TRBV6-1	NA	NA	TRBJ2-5	TGTGCCAGCATTCGAGTACCGTATCAAGAGACCCAGTACTTC	CASIRVPYQETQYF
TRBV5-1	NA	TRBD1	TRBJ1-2	TGCGCCAGCAGCACAGGGACAGGGCCTTCCTATGGCTACACCTTC	CASSTGTGPSYGYTF
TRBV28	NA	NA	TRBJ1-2	TGTGCCAGCAGTTTAATAGGGGGGGCGCGGGGTAACTATGGCTACACCTTC	CASSLIGGARGNYGYTF
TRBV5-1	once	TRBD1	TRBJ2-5	TGCGCCAGCAGCCAACAGGGGGCTGAGACCCAGTACTTC	CASSQQGAETQYF
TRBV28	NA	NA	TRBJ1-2	TGTGCCAGCAGTCCCCCCCGCGACTATGGCTACACCTTC	CASSPPRDYGYTF